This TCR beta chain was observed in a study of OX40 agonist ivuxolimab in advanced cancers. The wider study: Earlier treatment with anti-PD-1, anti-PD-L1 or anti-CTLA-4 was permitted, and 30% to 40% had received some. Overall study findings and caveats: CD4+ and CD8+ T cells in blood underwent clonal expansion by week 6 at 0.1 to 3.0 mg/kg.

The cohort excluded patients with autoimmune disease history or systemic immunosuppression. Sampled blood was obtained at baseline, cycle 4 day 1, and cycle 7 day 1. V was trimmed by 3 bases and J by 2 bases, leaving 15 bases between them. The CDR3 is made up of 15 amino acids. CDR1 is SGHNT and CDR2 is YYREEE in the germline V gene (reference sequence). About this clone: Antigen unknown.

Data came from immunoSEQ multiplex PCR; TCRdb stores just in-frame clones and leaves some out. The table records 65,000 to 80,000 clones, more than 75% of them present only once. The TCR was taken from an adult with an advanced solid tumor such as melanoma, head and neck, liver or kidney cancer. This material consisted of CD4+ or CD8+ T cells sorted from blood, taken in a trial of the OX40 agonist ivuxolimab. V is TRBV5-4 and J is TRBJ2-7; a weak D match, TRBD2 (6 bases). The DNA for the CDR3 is TGTGCCAGCAGCTCGGGACTCACCCTACCCTACGAGCAGTACTTC. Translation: CASSSGLTLPYEQYF.